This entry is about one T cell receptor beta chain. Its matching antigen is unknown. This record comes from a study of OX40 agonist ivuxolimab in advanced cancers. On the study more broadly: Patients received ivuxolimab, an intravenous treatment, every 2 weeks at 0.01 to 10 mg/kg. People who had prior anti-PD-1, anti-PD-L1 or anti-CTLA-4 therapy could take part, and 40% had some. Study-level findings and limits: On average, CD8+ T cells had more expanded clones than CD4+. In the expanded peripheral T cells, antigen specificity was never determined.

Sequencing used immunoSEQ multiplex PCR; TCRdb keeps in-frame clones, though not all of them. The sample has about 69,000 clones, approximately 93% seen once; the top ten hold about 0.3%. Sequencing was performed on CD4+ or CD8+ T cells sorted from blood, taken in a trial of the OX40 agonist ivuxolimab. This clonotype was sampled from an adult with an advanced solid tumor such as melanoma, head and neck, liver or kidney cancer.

Here the CDR3 DNA reads TGTGCCATCAGTGAGTCTCGGGGCCAGGGAGGGAATTCACCCCTCCACTTT. Translating it yields CAISESRGQGGNSPLHF. The rearrangement links TRBV10-3 to TRBJ1-6; weak D call: TRBD1 (5 bases). Per germline, CDR1 ENHRY and CDR2 SYGVKD. This CDR3 contains 17 residues. V lost 0 bases and J lost 7, with 16 bases in between.